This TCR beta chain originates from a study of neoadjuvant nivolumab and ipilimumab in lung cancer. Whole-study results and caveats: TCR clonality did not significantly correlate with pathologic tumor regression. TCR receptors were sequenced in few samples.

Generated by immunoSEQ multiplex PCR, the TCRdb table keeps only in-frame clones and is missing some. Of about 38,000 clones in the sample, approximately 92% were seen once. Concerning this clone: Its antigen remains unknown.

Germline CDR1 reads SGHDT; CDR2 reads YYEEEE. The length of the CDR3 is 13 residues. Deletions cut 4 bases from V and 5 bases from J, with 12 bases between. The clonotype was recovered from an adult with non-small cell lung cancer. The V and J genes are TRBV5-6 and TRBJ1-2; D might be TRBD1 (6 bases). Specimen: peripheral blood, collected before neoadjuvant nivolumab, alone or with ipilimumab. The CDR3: CASSHTDRYGYTF. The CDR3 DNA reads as TGTGCCAGCAGCCATACCGACAGGTATGGCTACACCTTC.